This T cell receptor (beta chain) was found in a study of CD8 T cells in Susac syndrome. An amount of RNA that ranged from roughly 0.5 to 1 ug was reverse transcribed with random hexamers. TCRdb independently ran MiXCR on the immunoSEQ multiplex PCR reads; one entry per CDR3 protein. The sample contains about 140,000 distinct CDR3 sequences, about 94% of which appear only once. CDR1 and CDR2 (germline): LGHDT, YNNKEL (reference sequence). The germline V and J ends were trimmed by 3 bases and 4 bases, with 10 bases remaining between them. This CDR3 has 14 amino acids. Sequenced sample: CD8+ T cells from PBMCs. The sequence came from a human donor in good health. The chain combines TRBV3-1 with TRBJ2-1; TRBD2 might be the D (5 bases). CDR3 in DNA: TGTGCCAGCAGCCACTTTACTAGTTACAATGAGCAGTTCTTC. Protein sequence: CASSHFTSYNEQFF.